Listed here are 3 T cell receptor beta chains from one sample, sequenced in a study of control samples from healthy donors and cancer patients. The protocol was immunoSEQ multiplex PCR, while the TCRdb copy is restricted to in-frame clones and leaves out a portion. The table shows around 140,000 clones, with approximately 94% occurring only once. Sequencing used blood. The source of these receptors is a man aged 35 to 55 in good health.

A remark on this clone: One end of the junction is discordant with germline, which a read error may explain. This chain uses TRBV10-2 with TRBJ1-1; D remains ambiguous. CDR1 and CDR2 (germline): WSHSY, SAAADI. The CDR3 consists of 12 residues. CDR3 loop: CASREWTTEAFF. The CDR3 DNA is TGCGCCAGCAGGGAGTGGACCACTGAAGCTTTCTTT.

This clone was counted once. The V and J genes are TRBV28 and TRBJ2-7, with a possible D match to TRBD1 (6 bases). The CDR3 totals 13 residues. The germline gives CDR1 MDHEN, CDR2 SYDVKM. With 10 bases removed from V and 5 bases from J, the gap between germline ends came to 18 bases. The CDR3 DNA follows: TGTGCCACTACAGGGTCCCGGGCCAACGAGCAGTACTTC. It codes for CATTGSRANEQYF. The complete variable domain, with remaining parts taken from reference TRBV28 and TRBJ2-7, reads DVKVTQSSRYLVKRTGEKVFLECVQDMDHENMFWYRQDPGLGLRLIYFSYDVKMKEKGDIPEGYSVSREKKERFSLILESASTNQTSMYLCATTGSRANEQYFGPGTRLTVT.

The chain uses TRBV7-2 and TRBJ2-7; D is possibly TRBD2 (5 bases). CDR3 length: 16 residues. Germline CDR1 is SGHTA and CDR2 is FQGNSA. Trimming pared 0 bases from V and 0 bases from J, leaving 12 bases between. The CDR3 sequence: CASSLAGSRSSYEQYF. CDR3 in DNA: TGTGCCAGCAGCTTAGCGGGGAGCAGGAGCTCCTACGAGCAGTACTTC.